This TCR beta chain was observed in a study of cytomegalovirus exposure and HLA in healthy donors. Study details: Among 350 to 500 genotyped donors, about 80% fell in the Caucasian-associated ancestry cluster.

In regard to this clone: The antigen is unknown.

The CDR3 spans 15 residues. Germline assignment: CDR1 LGHNA and CDR2 YSLEER. V was clipped by 1 base and J by 5 bases, with 15 bases between them. PCR amplification relied on 60 Vbeta primers (plus 13 Jbeta primers). Profiling relied on immunoSEQ multiplex PCR, and the TCRdb table lists in-frame clones only, not all of them. The data contain some 180,000 clones, 80% of them singletons. Study-wide points: Analyzed later, association rates of TCRs varied across HLA loci, with DRB1 most and HLA-C fewest.

The V call is TRBV4-3, the J call TRBJ2-7, with TRBD1 as a possible D gene (5 bases). The material sequenced was PBMCs. The receptor comes from a girl aged 10 to 17 in good health and CMV-seropositive. CDR3: CASSQGGAPRDEQYF. The CDR3 DNA is TGCGCCAGCAGCCAAGGGGGCGCCCCCCGGGACGAGCAGTACTTC.